This T cell receptor (beta chain) was observed in a study of response to subunit inactivated influenza vaccine (dated by TCRdb to the late 2010s). Turning to the overall study: Deep quantitative profiling of the T cell receptor repertoire was used in the study to follow responses to a trivalent subunit inactivated influenza vaccine.

Receptor amplification or capture employed RT-PCR. Sequencing was carried out with an Illumina HiSeq 2500. The public sequencing data were trimmed at Q25 with fastp and processed into clonotypes with MiXCR by TCRdb, which kept only in-frame beta chains. Rows with a matching CDR3 protein are joined into one entry that keeps the most common DNA and genes. The sample yields about 500,000 distinct CDR3 sequences; around 7.9% were counted once. Jointly, the top ten make up around 12% of the sample. The CDR3 goes from the cysteine to the phenylalanine over 15 residues. The only DNA kept is the CDR3, 45 bases in frame from the first base. The germline V gene gives CDR1 as SGHTA and CDR2 as FQGNSA. Relative to germline, V is 1 base shorter and J is 5 bases shorter, with 11 bases between their ends. Summary of the overall study and its limitations: The authors suggested that each seasonal influenza vaccination may recruit only a limited number of new T cells.

This clonotype was counted between two and nine times. Its specific antigen is unknown. Per-base qualities were not stored, and no clone one base away is much larger. This TCR came from a man between 50 and 69 years old who received an inactivated influenza vaccine. Donor details come from another sample of the same person, matched by shared clones. The receptor chain draws on TRBV7-2 and TRBJ2-2, with TRBD2 perhaps the D gene, on 6 matching bases. The source was PBMCs from blood, collected less than 30 months after vaccination. The DNA sequence follows: TGTGCCAGCAGCTTAGTCGCCGGAGGGACCGGGGAGCTGTTTTTT. It translates as CASSLVAGGTGELFF.